The rows below give T cell receptor beta chains drawn from one sample of a study of regulatory T cells in long-lasting Graves disease. TCRdb analysed the multiplex PCR reads with MiXCR anew, one entry per CDR3 protein. This repertoire shows approximately 380,000 distinct CDR3 sequences, less than 25% found once; its top ten account for less than 25%. The source was peripheral blood mononuclear cells (PBMCs), collected when the disease was refractory, from a patient treated with antithyroid drugs. These receptor sequences come from a female donor with Graves disease. CDR3s include the opening cysteine and the closing phenylalanine or tryptophan. A D gene is named only where the DNA matches it firmly. Rows may omit the clone size; those that give it use once, few, many or a size class.

>many|TRBJ1-2|TRBV30|-
CAWSTKTQERSYTF
TGTGCCTGGAGTACTAAGACCCAAGAGAGGAGCTACACCTTC
>-|TRBJ2-2|TRBV19|-
CASNSGFGELFF
TGTGCCAGTAACTCCGGGTTCGGGGAGCTGTTTTTT
>-|TRBJ1-1|TRBV7-9|-
CASSLRDTSRWDTEAFF
TGTGCCAGCAGCTTACGGGACACCTCCCGCTGGGACACTGAAGCTTTCTTT
>few|TRBJ2-2|TRBV6-1|-
CASSDGGELFF
TGTGCCAGCAGTGATGGCGGGGAGCTGTTTTTT
>once|TRBJ2-2|TRBV6-5|-
CASSFRDLTGELFF
TGTGCCAGCAGTTTTCGGGACTTAACCGGGGAGCTGTTTTTT
>many|TRBJ1-5|TRBV28|TRBD1
CASSRPGQGLAYSNQPQHF
TGTGCCAGCAGTCGGCCGGGACAGGGGTTGGCCTATAGCAATCAGCCCCAGCATTTT
>-|TRBJ2-7|TRBV27|-
CASSLYDSSYEQYF
TGTGCCAGCAGTTTATACGACAGCTCCTACGAGCAGTACTTC
>-|TRBJ2-7|TRBV29-1|TRBD1
CSVKDRTAYEQYF
TGCAGCGTTAAGGACAGGACGGCCTACGAGCAGTACTTC
>few|TRBJ2-5|TRBV29-1|TRBD1
CSGDRGETQYF
TGCAGCGGGGACAGGGGAGAGACCCAGTACTTC
>many|TRBJ2-5|TRBV12-3/TRBV12-4|-
CASSLASGQETQYF
TGTGCCAGCAGTTTAGCGAGCGGACAAGAGACCCAGTACTTC
>-|TRBJ1-2|TRBV13|TRBD1
CASSATGAPNYGYTF
TGTGCCAGCAGCGCTACAGGGGCCCCTAACTATGGCTACACCTTC
>many|TRBJ2-7|TRBV9|TRBD2
CASSQSTLAGGRYEQYF
TGTGCCAGCAGCCAATCTACTCTAGCGGGGGGCAGGTACGAGCAGTACTTC
>few|TRBJ2-7|TRBV4-1|TRBD2
CASSQATAGANYEQYF
TGCGCCAGCAGCCAAGCTACGGCGGGAGCCAACTACGAGCAGTACTTC
>many|TRBJ2-7|TRBV28|-
CASSLSRGGSEQYF
TGTGCCAGCAGTTTAAGTAGGGGGGGGTCCGAGCAGTACTTC
>-|TRBJ2-3|TRBV12-5|-
CASGFNTDTQYF
TGTGCTAGTGGTTTTAACACAGATACGCAGTATTTT
>many|TRBJ1-1|TRBV6-2/TRBV6-3|-
CASSYSKSGGSTEAFF
TGTGCCAGCAGTTACTCGAAAAGCGGGGGGTCCACTGAAGCTTTCTTT
>many|TRBJ2-7|TRBV7-2|TRBD1
CASSLAVDRGYEQYF
TGTGCCAGCAGCTTAGCCGTCGACAGGGGGTACGAGCAGTACTTC
>few|TRBJ2-7|TRBV4-1|-
CASSQVGGHPNSYEQYF
TGCGCCAGCAGCCAAGTTGGGGGACATCCAAACTCCTACGAGCAGTACTTC
>-|TRBJ1-1|TRBV6-5|-
CASSYSQGWTEAFF
TGTGCCAGCAGTTACTCGCAGGGGTGGACTGAAGCTTTCTTT
>many|TRBJ1-4|TRBV12-3/TRBV12-4|-
CASSLGEGIGEKLFF
TGTGCCAGCAGTCTCGGTGAGGGCATAGGGGAAAAACTGTTTTTT
>-|TRBJ2-2|TRBV2|TRBD2
CASSLMTSGTGEPFF
TGTGCCAGCAGCTTAATGACTAGCGGAACCGGGGAGCCGTTTTTT
>many|TRBJ2-5|TRBV3-1|TRBD2
CASSGGSGTETQYF
TGTGCCAGTTCTGGAGGTAGCGGGACAGAGACCCAGTACTTC
>-|TRBJ1-3|TRBV12-3/TRBV12-4|-
CASTWTEHAGNTIYF
TGTGCCAGCACCTGGACAGAGCACGCTGGAAACACCATATATTTT
>many|TRBJ2-7|TRBV7-2|-
CASSLDGPFYEQYF
TGTGCCAGCAGCTTAGATGGTCCTTTCTACGAGCAGTACTTC
>few|TRBJ1-2|TRBV29-1|-
CSVNWNYGYTF
TGCAGCGTTAACTGGAACTATGGCTACACCTTC
>-|TRBJ2-2|TRBV6-2/TRBV6-3|-
CATLWGVNTGELFF
TGTGCCACCCTATGGGGGGTCAACACCGGGGAGCTGTTTTTT
>many|TRBJ2-7|TRBV11-2|TRBD1
CASSLQGAPYEQYF
TGTGCCAGCAGCTTACAGGGGGCCCCCTACGAGCAGTACTTC
>-|TRBJ2-7|TRBV9|-
CASSVGSTRAGEQYF
TGTGCCAGCAGCGTAGGGTCGACAAGAGCCGGCGAGCAGTACTTC